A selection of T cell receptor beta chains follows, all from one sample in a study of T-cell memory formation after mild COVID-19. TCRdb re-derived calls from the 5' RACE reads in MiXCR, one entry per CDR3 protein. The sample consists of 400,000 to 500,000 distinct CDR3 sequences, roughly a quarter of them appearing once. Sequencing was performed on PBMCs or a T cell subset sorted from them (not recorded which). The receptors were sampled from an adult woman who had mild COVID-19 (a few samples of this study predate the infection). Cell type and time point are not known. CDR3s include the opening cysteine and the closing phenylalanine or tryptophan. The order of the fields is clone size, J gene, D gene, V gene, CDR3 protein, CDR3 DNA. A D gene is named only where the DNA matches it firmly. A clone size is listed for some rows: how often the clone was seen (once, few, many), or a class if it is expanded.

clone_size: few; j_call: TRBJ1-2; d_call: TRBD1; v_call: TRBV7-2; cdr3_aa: CASSPRTGGNYGYTF; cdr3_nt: TGTGCCAGCAGCCCGCGGACAGGAGGAAACTATGGCTACACCTTC
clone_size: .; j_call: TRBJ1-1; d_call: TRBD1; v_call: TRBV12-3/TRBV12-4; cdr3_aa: CASLGDRATEAFF; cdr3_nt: TGTGCCAGCCTAGGGGACAGGGCTACTGAAGCTTTCTTT
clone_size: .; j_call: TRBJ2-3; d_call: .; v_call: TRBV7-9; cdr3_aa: CASSFSGVRTDTQYF; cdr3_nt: TGTGCCAGCAGCTTCTCGGGAGTCCGCACAGATACGCAGTATTTT
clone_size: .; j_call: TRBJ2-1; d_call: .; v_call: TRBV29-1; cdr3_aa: CSVDIVGFASVNRVNEQFF; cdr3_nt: TGCAGCGTTGATATCGTGGGATTCGCCTCGGTAAACCGGGTCAATGAGCAGTTCTTC
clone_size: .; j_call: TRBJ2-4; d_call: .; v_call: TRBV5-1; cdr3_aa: CASSFGTLKNIQYF; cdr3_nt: TGCGCCAGCAGCTTCGGGACCCTCAAAAACATTCAGTACTTC
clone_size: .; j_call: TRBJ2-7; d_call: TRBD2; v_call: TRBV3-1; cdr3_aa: CASSQPGTSGEQYF; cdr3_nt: TGTGCCAGCAGCCAGCCCGGGACTAGCGGCGAGCAGTACTTC
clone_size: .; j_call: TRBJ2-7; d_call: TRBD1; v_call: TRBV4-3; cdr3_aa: CASSQGSPGTGHYEQYF; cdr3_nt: TGCGCCAGCAGCCAAGGGTCGCCGGGGACAGGCCACTACGAGCAGTACTTC
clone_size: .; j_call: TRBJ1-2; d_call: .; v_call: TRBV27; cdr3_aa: CASGTGLRGDYGYTF; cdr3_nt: TGTGCCAGCGGAACAGGGCTACGAGGAGACTATGGCTACACCTTC
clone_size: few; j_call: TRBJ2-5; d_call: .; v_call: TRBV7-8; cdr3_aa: CASSLGYSAQETQYF; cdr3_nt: TGTGCCAGCAGCTTGGGTTACAGTGCTCAAGAGACCCAGTACTTC
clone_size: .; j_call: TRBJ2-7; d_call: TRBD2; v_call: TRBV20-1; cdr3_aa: CSAATSGGAYEQYF; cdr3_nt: TGCAGTGCAGCAACTAGCGGGGGGGCCTACGAGCAGTACTTC
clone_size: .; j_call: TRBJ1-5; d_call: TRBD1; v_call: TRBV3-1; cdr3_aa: CASSRQGNRPQHF; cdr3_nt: TGTGCCAGCAGCAGACAGGGCAATCGGCCACAGCATTTT
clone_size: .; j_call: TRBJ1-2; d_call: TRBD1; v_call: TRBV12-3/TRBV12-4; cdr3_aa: CASSFTAGGNYGYTF; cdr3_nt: TGTGCCAGCAGTTTCACGGCAGGGGGGAACTATGGCTACACCTTC
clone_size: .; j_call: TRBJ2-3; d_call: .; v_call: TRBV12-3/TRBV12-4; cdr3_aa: CASSGYLRGRTDTQYF; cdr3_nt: TGTGCCAGCAGTGGATACTTGAGGGGTCGCACAGATACGCAGTATTTT
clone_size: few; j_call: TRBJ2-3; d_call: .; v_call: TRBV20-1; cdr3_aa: CSAREGSLPDTQYF; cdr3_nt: TGCAGTGCTAGAGAAGGGAGCCTCCCAGATACGCAGTATTTT
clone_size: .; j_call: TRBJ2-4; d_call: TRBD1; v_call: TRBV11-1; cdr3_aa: CASTGQSLAKNIQYF; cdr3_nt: TGTGCCAGCACGGGACAGAGTTTAGCCAAAAACATTCAGTACTTC
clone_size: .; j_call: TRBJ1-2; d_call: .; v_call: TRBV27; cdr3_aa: CASSLINYGYTF; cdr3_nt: TGTGCCAGCAGTTTAATTAACTATGGCTACACCTTC
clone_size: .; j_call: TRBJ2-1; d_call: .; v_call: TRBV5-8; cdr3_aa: CASSPGQNGQDNEQFF; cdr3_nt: TGTGCCAGCAGCCCCGGACAGAACGGTCAGGACAATGAGCAGTTCTTC
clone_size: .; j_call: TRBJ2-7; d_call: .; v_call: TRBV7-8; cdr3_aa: CASSLGGSGASSYEQYF; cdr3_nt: TGTGCCAGCAGCTTAGGGGGTAGCGGAGCGAGCTCCTACGAGCAGTACTTC
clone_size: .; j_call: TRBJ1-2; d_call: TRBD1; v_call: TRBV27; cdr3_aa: CASSFQGVIDGYTF; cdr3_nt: TGTGCCAGCAGTTTCCAGGGGGTTATCGATGGCTACACCTTC
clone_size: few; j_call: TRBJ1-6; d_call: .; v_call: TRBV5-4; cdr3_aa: CASSSDGNSPLHF; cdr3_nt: TGTGCCAGCAGCTCTGACGGGAATTCACCCCTCCACTTT
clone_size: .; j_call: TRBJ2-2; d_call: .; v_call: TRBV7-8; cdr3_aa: CASSLGIQVPSRELFF; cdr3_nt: TGTGCCAGCAGCTTAGGTATCCAGGTGCCCAGCCGGGAGCTGTTTTTT
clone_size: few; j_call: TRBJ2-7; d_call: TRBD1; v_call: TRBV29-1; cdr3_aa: CSVATGTGGNYEQYF; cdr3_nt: TGCAGCGTAGCCACCGGGACAGGGGGCAACTACGAGCAGTACTTC
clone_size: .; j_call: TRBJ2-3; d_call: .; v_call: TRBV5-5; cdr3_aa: CASSHIDPSVHTQYF; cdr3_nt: TGTGCCAGCAGCCATATCGACCCTTCCGTTCATACGCAGTATTTT
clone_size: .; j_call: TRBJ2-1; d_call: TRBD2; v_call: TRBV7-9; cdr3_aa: CASSFRLADLADEQFF; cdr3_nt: TGTGCCAGCAGCTTTCGACTAGCGGACCTTGCGGATGAGCAGTTCTTC
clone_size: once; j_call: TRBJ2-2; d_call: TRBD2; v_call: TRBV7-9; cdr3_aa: CASSPPGGNTGELFF; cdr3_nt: TGTGCCAGCAGCCCACCGGGGGGAAACACCGGGGAGCTGTTTTTT
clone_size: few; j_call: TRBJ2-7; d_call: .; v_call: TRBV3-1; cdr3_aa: CASSQGQTPAYF; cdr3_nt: TGTGCCAGCAGCCAAGGTCAGACCCCGGCGTACTTC
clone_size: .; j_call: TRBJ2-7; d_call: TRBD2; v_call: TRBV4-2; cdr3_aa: CASSDRTSGIYEQYF; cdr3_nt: TGTGCCAGCAGCGATCGGACTAGCGGGATCTACGAGCAGTACTTC
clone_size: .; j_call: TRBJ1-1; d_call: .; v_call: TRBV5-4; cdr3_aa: CASSLEASGTEAFF; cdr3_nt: TGTGCCAGCAGCCTAGAAGCCAGTGGGACTGAAGCTTTCTTT
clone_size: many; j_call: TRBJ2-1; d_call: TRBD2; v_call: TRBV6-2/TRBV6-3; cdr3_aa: CASSYGLDYNEQFF; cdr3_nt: TGTGCCAGCAGTTACGGACTAGACTACAATGAGCAGTTCTTC
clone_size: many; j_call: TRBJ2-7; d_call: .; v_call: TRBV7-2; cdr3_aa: CASSPGVSYEQYF; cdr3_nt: TGTGCCAGCAGCCCGGGTGTCTCCTACGAGCAGTACTTC
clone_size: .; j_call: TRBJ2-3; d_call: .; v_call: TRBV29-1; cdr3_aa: CSVDPAGPTDTQYF; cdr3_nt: TGCAGCGTTGACCCGGCAGGCCCCACAGATACGCAGTATTTT
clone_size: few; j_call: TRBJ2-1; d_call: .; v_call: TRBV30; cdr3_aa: CAWSVRLGDYNEQFF; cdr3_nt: TGTGCCTGGAGTGTCAGACTGGGGGACTACAATGAGCAGTTCTTC
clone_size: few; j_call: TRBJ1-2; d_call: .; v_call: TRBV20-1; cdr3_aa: CSATRVAVRGYTF; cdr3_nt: TGCAGTGCTACGCGGGTTGCGGTACGCGGCTACACCTTC
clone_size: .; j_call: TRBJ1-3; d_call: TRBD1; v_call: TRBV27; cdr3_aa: CASGQGYGNTIYF; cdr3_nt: TGTGCCAGCGGACAGGGCTATGGAAACACCATATATTTT
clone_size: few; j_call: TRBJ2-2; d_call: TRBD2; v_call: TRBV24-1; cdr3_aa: CATSDLNPWAGGASTGELFF; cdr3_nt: TGTGCCACCAGTGATTTGAACCCCTGGGCGGGGGGCGCGAGCACCGGGGAGCTGTTTTTT
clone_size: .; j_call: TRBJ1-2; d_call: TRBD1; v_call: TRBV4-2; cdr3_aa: CASSHGQGCYTF; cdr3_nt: TGTGCCAGCAGCCACGGACAGGGATGCTACACCTTC
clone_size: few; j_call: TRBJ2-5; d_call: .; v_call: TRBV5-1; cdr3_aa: CASSLGRGIQETQYF; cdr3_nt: TGCGCCAGCAGCTTGGGCCGGGGGATACAAGAGACCCAGTACTTC
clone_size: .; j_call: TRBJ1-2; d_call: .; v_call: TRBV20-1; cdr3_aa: CSARATISGPGYTF; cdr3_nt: TGCAGTGCTAGGGCTACGATAAGCGGGCCTGGCTACACCTTC
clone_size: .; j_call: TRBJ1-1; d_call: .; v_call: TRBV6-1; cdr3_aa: CASSVREWTEAFF; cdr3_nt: TGTGCCAGCAGTGTCAGGGAGTGGACTGAAGCTTTCTTT
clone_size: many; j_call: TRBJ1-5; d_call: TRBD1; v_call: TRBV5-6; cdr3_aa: CASSSAGTGSNQPQHF; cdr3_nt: TGTGCCAGCAGCTCCGCCGGGACAGGGAGCAATCAGCCCCAGCATTTT
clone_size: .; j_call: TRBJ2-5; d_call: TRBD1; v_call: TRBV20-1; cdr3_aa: CSALGDSKETQYF; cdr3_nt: TGCAGTGCTTTGGGGGACAGCAAAGAGACCCAGTACTTC
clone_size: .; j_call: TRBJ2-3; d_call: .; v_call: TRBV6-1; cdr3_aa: CASSELGSTDTQYF; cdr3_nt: TGTGCCAGCAGTGAATTGGGCAGCACAGATACGCAGTATTTT
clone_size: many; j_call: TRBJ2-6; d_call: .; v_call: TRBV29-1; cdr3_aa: CSVEGTSIFGANVLTF; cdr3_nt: TGCAGCGTTGAGGGGACATCAATCTTTGGGGCCAACGTCCTGACTTTC
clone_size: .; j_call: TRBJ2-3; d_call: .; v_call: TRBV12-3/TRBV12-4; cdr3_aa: CASSLWGVPDTQYF; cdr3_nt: TGTGCCAGCAGTTTATGGGGGGTACCAGATACGCAGTATTTT
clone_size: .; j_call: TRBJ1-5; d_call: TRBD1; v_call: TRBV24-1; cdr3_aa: CATSDYTGGSYQPQHF; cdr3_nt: TGTGCCACCAGTGATTATACAGGGGGCAGTTATCAGCCCCAGCATTTT
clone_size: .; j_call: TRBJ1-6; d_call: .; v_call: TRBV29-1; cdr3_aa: CSVRGPGLNSPLHF; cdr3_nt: TGCAGCGTCCGCGGGCCAGGCCTTAATTCACCCCTCCACTTT
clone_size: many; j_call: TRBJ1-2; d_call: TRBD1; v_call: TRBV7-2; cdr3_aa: CASTTGTGVYGYTF; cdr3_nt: TGTGCCAGCACCACCGGGACAGGGGTCTATGGCTACACCTTC
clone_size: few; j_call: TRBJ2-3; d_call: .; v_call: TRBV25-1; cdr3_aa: CASSGSLLTDTQYF; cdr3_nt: TGTGCCAGCAGTGGCAGTCTTCTCACAGATACGCAGTATTTT
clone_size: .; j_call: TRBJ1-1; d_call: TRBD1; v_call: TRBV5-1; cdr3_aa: CASSLAGQGTEAFF; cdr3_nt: TGCGCCAGCAGCTTGGCAGGACAGGGGACTGAAGCTTTCTTT
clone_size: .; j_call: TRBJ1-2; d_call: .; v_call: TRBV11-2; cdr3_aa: CASSRTVFYGYTF; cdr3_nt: TGTGCCAGCAGCCGAACAGTTTTCTATGGCTACACCTTC
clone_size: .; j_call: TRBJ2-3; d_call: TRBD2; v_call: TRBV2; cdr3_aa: CANDPAGGYTQYF; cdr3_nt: TGTGCCAACGATCCAGCGGGGGGCTATACGCAGTATTTT
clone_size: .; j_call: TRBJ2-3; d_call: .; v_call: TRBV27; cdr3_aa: CASSLAMTDTQYF; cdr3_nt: TGTGCCAGCAGTTTAGCAATGACAGATACGCAGTATTTT
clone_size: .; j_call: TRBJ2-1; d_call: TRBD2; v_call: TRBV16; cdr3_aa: CASSQSGLAGSYNEQFF; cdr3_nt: TGTGCCAGCAGCCAATCTGGACTAGCGGGGTCCTACAATGAGCAGTTCTTC
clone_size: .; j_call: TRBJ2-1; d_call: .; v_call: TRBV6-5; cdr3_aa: CASSYYSSPSSYNEQFF; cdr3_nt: TGTGCCAGCAGTTACTACTCAAGCCCTAGCTCCTACAATGAGCAGTTCTTC
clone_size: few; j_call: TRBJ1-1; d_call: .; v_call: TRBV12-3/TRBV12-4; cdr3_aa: CASSPRALNSLMNTEAFF; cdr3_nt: TGTGCCAGCAGTCCCCGGGCCCTAAACTCCCTGATGAACACTGAAGCTTTCTTT